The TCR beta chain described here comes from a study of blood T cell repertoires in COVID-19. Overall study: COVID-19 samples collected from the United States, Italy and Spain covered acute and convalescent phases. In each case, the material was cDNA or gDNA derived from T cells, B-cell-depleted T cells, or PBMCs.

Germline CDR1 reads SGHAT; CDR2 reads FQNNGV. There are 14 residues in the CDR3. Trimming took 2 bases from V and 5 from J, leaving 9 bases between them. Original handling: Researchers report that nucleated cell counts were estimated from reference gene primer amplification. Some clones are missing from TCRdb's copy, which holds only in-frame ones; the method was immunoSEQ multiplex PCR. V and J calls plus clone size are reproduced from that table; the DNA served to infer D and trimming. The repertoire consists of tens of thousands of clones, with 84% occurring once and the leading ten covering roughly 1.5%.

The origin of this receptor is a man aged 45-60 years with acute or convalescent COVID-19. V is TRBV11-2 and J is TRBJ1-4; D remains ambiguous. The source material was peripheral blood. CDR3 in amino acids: CASSLNQKNEKLFF. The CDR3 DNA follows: TGTGCCAGCAGCTTAAATCAGAAGAATGAAAAACTGTTTTTT.